This T cell receptor beta chain was profiled in a study of identical twins. The study's findings and limits: Without tracking the same donors, conclusions rested on cross-sectional statistical analysis.

The table lists this clonotype with a count of one. What it binds is unknown. Through template switching, a universal primer site was introduced, and the cDNA contained unique molecular identifiers. MiXCR, run by TCRdb on the 5' RACE reads, gives a single entry per CDR3 protein. The data contain 300,000 to 350,000 distinct CDR3 sequences, roughly 12% of them singletons. The germline V gene has CDR1 MGHRA and CDR2 YSYEKL. Trimming at V came to 4 bases and at J to 1 base, leaving 6 bases not matched to a gene. The CDR3 sequence is 15 residues long. These data are also associated with another study on yellow fever vaccine responses in identical twins.

The material sequenced was CD8+ T cells sorted from blood. The TCR sequence derives from a woman aged 18-30 years in good health. This rearrangement joins TRBV4-1 to TRBJ2-7, with TRBD2 identical over 8 bases. The CDR3 sequence is CASSLLSGTSYEQYF. CDR3 bases: TGCGCCAGCAGCCTACTTAGCGGGACGTCCTACGAGCAGTACTTC.